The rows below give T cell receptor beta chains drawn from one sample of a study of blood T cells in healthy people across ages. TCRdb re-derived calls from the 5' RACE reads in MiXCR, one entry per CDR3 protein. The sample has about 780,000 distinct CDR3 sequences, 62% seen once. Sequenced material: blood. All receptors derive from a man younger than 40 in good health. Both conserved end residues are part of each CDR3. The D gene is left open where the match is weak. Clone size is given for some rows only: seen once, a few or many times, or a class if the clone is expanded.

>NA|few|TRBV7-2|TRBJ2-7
TGTGCCAGCAGCTCGTTTCAAAGCTCCTACGAGCAGTACTTC
CASSSFQSSYEQYF
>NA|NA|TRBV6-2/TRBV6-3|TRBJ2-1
TGTGCCAGCTCCGAGGGTCCCCGGGGGCAGTTCTTC
CASSEGPRGQFF
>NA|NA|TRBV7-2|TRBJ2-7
TGTGCCAGCAGCTCCCTCCCCATTCACGAGCAGTACTTC
CASSSLPIHEQYF
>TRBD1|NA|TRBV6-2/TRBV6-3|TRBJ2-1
TGTGCCAGCAGTAAACAGGGGGCTGGCTACAATGAGCAGTTCTTC
CASSKQGAGYNEQFF
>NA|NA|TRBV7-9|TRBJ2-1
TGTGCCAGCATTTCCAGCACCTTAATCTCCTACAATGAGCAGTTCTTC
CASISSTLISYNEQFF
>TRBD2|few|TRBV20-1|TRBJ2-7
TGCAGTGCCGTCGGGACTAGCGGGGAGGGCGATCAGTACTTC
CSAVGTSGEGDQYF
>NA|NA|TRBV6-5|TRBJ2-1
TGTGCCAGCAGGACCCCCTACGGGGCTCTCAATGAGCAGTTCTTC
CASRTPYGALNEQFF
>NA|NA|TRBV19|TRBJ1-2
TGTGCCAGTAGTATCAGGACCGGCTATGGCTACACCTTC
CASSIRTGYGYTF
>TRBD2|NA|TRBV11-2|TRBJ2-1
TGTGCCAGCAGCGCCACTAGCGGGGTCTGCAATGAGCAGTTCTTC
CASSATSGVCNEQFF
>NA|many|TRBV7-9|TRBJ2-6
TGTGCCAGCAGCGGGAGGGGGCCTGGGGCCAACGTCCTGACTTTC
CASSGRGPGANVLTF
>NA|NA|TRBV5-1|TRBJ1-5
TGCGCCAGCAGCTTGGACAGACTACATTCTAATCAGCCCCAGCATTTT
CASSLDRLHSNQPQHF
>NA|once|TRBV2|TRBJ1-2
TGTGCCAGCAGACGGGACGGCGCCTCTAACTATGGCTACACCTTC
CASRRDGASNYGYTF
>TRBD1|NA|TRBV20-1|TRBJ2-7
TGCAGTGCTAGAGAACCAGGGGGTTCATACTACGAGCAGTACTTC
CSAREPGGSYYEQYF
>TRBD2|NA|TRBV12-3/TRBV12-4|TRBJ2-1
TGTGCCAGCAGTTTGGTGTCGCTAGCGGGCTTGGATGAGCAGTTCTTC
CASSLVSLAGLDEQFF
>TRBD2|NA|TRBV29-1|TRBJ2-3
TGCAGCTCCATTGGGACTAAGACGCTCGATACGCAGTATTTT
CSSIGTKTLDTQYF
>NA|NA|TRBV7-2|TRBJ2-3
TGTGCCAGCAGCTTAGCGCTTAGTCGGGGTACTAGCACAGATACGCAGTATTTT
CASSLALSRGTSTDTQYF
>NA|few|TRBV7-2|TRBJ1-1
TGTGCCAGCAGCTTATTACAGGCGGGGACTGAAGCTTTCTTT
CASSLLQAGTEAFF
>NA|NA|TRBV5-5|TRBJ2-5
TGTGCCAGCAGCTTGGTTTGGTCCTCGGGGGCCCAAGAGACCCAGTACTTC
CASSLVWSSGAQETQYF
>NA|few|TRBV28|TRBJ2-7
TGTGCCAGCAGTAAAACAGCCTCCTCCTACGAGCAGTACTTC
CASSKTASSYEQYF
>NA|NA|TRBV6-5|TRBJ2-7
TGTGCCAGCAGTCCGAACAGGGTCCACGAGCAGTACTTC
CASSPNRVHEQYF
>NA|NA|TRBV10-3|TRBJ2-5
TGTGCCATCAGTGACACTAGTACGGAGACCCAGTACTTC
CAISDTSTETQYF
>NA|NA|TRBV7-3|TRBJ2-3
TGTGCCAGCAGCTTAAACGGGGCCACAGATACGCAGTATTTT
CASSLNGATDTQYF
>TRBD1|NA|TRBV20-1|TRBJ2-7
TGCAGTGCCAAAACAGGACAGGGCTACGAGCAGTACTTC
CSAKTGQGYEQYF
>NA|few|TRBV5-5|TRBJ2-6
TGTGCCAGCAGCTTGACAGGGCCTAGCTCTGGGGCCAACGTCCTGACTTTC
CASSLTGPSSGANVLTF
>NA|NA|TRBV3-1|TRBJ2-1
TGTGCCAGCAGCCAAGTGGCCCGCAGTAATGAGCAGTTCTTC
CASSQVARSNEQFF
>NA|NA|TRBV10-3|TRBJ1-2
TGTGCCATCAGCTGGACAGACCATGGCTACACCTTC
CAISWTDHGYTF
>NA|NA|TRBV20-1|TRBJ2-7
TGCAGTGCTCCCCCTCCGGTAGGATCCTACGAGCAGTACTTC
CSAPPPVGSYEQYF
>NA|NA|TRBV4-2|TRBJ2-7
TGTGCCAGCAGCCACGTTAGCTCCTACGAGCAGTACTTC
CASSHVSSYEQYF
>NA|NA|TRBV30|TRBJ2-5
TGTGCCTGGAGTGTACAAGGGGGGCATGGGACCCAGTACTTC
CAWSVQGGHGTQYF
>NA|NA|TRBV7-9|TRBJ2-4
TGTGCCGAAGATCAGGGCGGCAGACGGTACTTC
CAEDQGGRRYF
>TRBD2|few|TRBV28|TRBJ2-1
TGTGCCAGCAGTTACAGCGGGGGGGTTGTCAATGAGCAGTTCTTC
CASSYSGGVVNEQFF
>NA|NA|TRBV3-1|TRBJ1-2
TGTGCCAGCAGCCAAGAGAGGGGACCTAGCTATGGCTACACCTTC
CASSQERGPSYGYTF
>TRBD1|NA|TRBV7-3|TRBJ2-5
TGTGCCAGCAGTGGGGTGACAGGGCAGTACTTC
CASSGVTGQYF
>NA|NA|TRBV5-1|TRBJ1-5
TGCGCCAGCAGCTGGGATGATCCTTCGATTCAGCCCCAGCATTTT
CASSWDDPSIQPQHF
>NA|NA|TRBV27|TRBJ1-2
TGTGCCAGCAGTCCCAATACGAACGGGCGAAGTGGCTACACCTTC
CASSPNTNGRSGYTF
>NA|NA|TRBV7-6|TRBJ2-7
TGTGCCAGCAGTCAAAACACAGGGGGGGGCTACGAGCAGTACTTC
CASSQNTGGGYEQYF
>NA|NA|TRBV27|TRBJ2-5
TGTGCCAGCAGTACCCGCCAAGAGACCCAGTACTTC
CASSTRQETQYF
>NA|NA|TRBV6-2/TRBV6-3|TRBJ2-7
TGTGCCAGCAGTTCATGGGAGGACACCCAGTACTTC
CASSSWEDTQYF
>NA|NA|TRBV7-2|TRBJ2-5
TGTGCCAGCAGCTTAGCGGGGTTCTGGGAGACCCAGTACTTC
CASSLAGFWETQYF
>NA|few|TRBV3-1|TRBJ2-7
TGTGCCAGCAGCCAGGGGGTTGCGGGAAAGAGCTCCTACGAGCAGTACTTC
CASSQGVAGKSSYEQYF
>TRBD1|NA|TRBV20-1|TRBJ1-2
TGCAGTGCTAGGGATGGACAGGGCTATGGCTACACCTTC
CSARDGQGYGYTF
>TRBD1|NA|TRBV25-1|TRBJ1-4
TGTGCCAGCAGGGCTGACAGGGCGGTACGCGAAAAACTGTTTTTT
CASRADRAVREKLFF
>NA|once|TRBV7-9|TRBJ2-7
TGTGCCAGCAGCTTCCCCCCCGAGCAGTACTTC
CASSFPPEQYF
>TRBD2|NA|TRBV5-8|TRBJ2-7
TGTGCCAGCAGCTTGGCGCCGGGACTAGCGCAGAGCTCCTACGAGCAGTACTTC
CASSLAPGLAQSSYEQYF
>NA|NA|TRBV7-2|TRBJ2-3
TGTGCCAGCAGCTTAGGGGGGGTAAGAGATACGCAGTATTTT
CASSLGGVRDTQYF
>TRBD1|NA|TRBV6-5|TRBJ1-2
TGTGCCAGCAGTTACTTAGCCAGGGGGTACGGCTACACCTTC
CASSYLARGYGYTF
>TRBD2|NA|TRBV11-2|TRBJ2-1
TGTGCCAGCAGCTGGCTGACTAGCGGGGGGGCGTATGAGCAGTTCTTC
CASSWLTSGGAYEQFF
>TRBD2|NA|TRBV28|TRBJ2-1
TGTGCCAGCATAAGGACTAGCGGAAAACCTAGCTCCTACAATGAGCAGTTCTTC
CASIRTSGKPSSYNEQFF